A selection of T cell receptor beta chains follows, all from one sample in a study of T cell repertoires in cytomegalovirus infection. Each CDR3 protein is one row after TCRdb ran MiXCR on the reads. The data hold roughly 320,000 distinct CDR3 sequences, with more than 9% observed a single time. Sequenced input: PBMCs. Source of these receptors: a human donor in good health (CMV status not recorded). Some clones in this sample may be carry-over from other donors' samples. Each CDR3 is given with its conserved first and last residue. D genes are given only for firm matches. The size field is filled for only some rows; it gives once, few, many or a size class.

v_call	j_call	d_call	clone_size	cdr3_nt	cdr3_aa
TRBV29-1	TRBJ1-1	TRBD1	few	TGCAGCGTTTTTGGACAGGGAATTGAAGCTTTCTTT	CSVFGQGIEAFF
TRBV7-9	TRBJ2-2	TRBD2	.	TGTGCCAGCAGGCTCGCGGGAGGATACACCGGGGAGCTGTTTTTT	CASRLAGGYTGELFF
TRBV7-2	TRBJ2-2	.	many	TGTGCCAGCAGGCCTGCTGGGGGTAGGACCGGGGAGCTGTTTTTT	CASRPAGGRTGELFF
TRBV7-6	TRBJ2-1	.	.	TGTGCCAGCAGCTATCTGACGGCGAACAATGAGCAGTTCTTC	CASSYLTANNEQFF
TRBV7-2	TRBJ1-3	TRBD1	many	TGTGCCAGCAGCTCCCAGGGACAGGGTTTCGACACCATATATTTT	CASSSQGQGFDTIYF
TRBV19	TRBJ2-5	.	.	TGTGCCAGTAGTATAAGGGGTGGTCGAGAAGAGACCCAGTACTTC	CASSIRGGREETQYF
TRBV25-1	TRBJ2-5	TRBD1	many	TGTGCCAGCAGTGGGCACGGGACAGGCCTCCAAGAGACCCAGTACTTC	CASSGHGTGLQETQYF
TRBV28	TRBJ1-2	.	.	TGTGCCAGCAGTCCAACGGGGGGCGGAGGCTACACCTTC	CASSPTGGGGYTF
TRBV7-8	TRBJ2-2	.	many	TGTGCCAGCAGCTTAGCTAACGCCGGGGAGCTGTTTTTT	CASSLANAGELFF
TRBV7-6	TRBJ1-1	.	many	TGTGCCAGCAGCTTAGGAGGAGGGGTCCAACTCTTT	CASSLGGGVQLF
TRBV7-2	TRBJ2-1	.	many	TGTGCCAGCAGCTTAGTAGGAAGAAAGCAGTTCTTC	CASSLVGRKQFF